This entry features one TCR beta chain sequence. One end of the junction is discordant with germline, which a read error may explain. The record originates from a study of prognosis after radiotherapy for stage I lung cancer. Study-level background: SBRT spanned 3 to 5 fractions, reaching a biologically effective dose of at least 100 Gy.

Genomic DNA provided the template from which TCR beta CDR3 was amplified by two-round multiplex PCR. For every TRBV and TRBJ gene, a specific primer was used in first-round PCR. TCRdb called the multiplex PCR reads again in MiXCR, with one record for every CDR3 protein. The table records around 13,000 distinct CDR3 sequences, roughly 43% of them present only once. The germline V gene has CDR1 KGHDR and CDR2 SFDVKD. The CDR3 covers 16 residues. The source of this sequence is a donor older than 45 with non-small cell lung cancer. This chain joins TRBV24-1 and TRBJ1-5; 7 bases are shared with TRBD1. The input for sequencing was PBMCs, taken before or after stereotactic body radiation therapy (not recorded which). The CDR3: CATSEAGTVSNHPQHF. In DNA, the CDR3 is TGTGCCACCAGTGAGGCCGGGACAGTGTCCAATCATCCCCAGCATTTT.